This is a list of T cell receptor beta chains from one sample in a study of identical twins. TCRdb reprocessed the 5' RACE reads with MiXCR, giving one entry per CDR3 protein. The sample contains approximately 700,000 distinct CDR3 sequences, around 6% of which appear only once. The sequencing input was naive T cells sorted from blood. The receptors derive from a man aged 18 to 29 in good health. CDR3s include the opening cysteine and the closing phenylalanine or tryptophan. The D gene is left open where the match is weak. Only some rows state a clone size, as once, few, many or a class for expanded clones.

j_call d_call clone_size v_call cdr3_aa cdr3_nt
TRBJ2-1 TRBD2 many TRBV5-1 CASSLTLAVDNEQFF TGCGCCAGCAGCTTAACGCTAGCGGTAGACAATGAGCAGTTCTTC
TRBJ2-7 TRBD1 . TRBV27 CASSPGGQGYEQYF TGTGCCAGCAGTCCAGGGGGACAGGGCTACGAGCAGTACTTC
TRBJ2-7 . many TRBV12-3/TRBV12-4 CASRTLGSYEQYF TGTGCCAGCAGAACCTTGGGGTCCTACGAGCAGTACTTC
TRBJ2-3 . many TRBV10-3 CAISDSTDTQYF TGTGCCATCAGTGACAGCACAGATACGCAGTATTTT
TRBJ2-2 TRBD1 . TRBV5-1 CASSSGLRPTTGKAGELFF TGCGCCAGCAGCTCAGGACTGCGGCCGACGACAGGGAAGGCCGGGGAGCTGTTTTTT
TRBJ2-1 TRBD2 many TRBV24-1 CATSEPGTSLGEQFF TGTGCCACCAGTGAGCCCGGGACTAGCCTAGGTGAGCAGTTCTTC
TRBJ2-3 . many TRBV5-1 CASSLVVTGGTDTQYF TGCGCCAGCAGCTTGGTGGTGACAGGTGGCACAGATACGCAGTATTTT
TRBJ2-7 . . TRBV6-6 CASSLFEGNEQYF TGTGCCAGCAGCCTATTTGAGGGAAACGAGCAGTACTTC
TRBJ1-2 . many TRBV5-6 CASSRRQYFYGYTF TGTGCCAGCAGTCGGAGACAGTATTTCTATGGCTACACCTTC
TRBJ2-7 . few TRBV3-1 CASSQVRGGLAEQYF TGTGCCAGCAGCCAAGTTCGCGGGGGCCTTGCCGAGCAGTACTTC
TRBJ2-5 TRBD2 few TRBV5-1 CASSLLLAGGPETQYF TGCGCCAGCAGCTTGTTACTAGCGGGAGGGCCGGAGACCCAGTACTTC
TRBJ2-7 . many TRBV27 CASSLSGNEQYF TGTGCCAGCAGCTTATCGGGGAACGAGCAGTACTTC
TRBJ2-5 . . TRBV18 CASGQINQETQYF TGTGCCAGCGGGCAAATTAATCAAGAGACCCAGTACTTC
TRBJ2-7 . many TRBV20-1 CSQIQGLATYEQYF TGCAGCCAGATTCAAGGGCTAGCTACCTACGAGCAGTACTTC
TRBJ1-1 TRBD1 many TRBV6-2/TRBV6-3 CASSYHHNRGLNTEAFF TGTGCCAGCAGTTACCATCACAACAGGGGATTGAACACTGAAGCTTTCTTT
TRBJ1-6 . many TRBV27 CASSLSSQNNSPLHF TGTGCCAGCAGTTTATCGTCTCAGAATAATTCACCCCTCCACTTT